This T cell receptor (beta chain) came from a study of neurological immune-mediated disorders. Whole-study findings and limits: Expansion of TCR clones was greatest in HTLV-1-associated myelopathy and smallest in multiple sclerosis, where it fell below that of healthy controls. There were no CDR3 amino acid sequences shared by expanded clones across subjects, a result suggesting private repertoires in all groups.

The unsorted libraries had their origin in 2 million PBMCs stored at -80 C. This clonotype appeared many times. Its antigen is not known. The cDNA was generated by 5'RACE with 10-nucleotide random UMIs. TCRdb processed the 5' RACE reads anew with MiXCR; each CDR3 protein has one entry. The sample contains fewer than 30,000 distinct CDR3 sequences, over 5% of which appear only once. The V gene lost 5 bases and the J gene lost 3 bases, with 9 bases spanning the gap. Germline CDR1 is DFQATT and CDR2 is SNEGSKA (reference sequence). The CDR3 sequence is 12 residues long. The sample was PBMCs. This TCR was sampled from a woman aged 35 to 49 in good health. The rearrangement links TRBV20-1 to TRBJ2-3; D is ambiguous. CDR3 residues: CSAADGTDTQYF. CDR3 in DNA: TGCAGTGCTGCGGATGGGACAGATACGCAGTATTTT.